The 22 T cell receptor beta chains in this list originate from one sample, sequenced in a study of regulatory T cells in long-lasting Graves disease. Investigators prepared the TCR beta libraries by applying iRepertoire HTBI primers and Arm-PCR of CDR3 regions. TCRdb redid the calling of the multiplex PCR reads with MiXCR, one entry per CDR3 protein. Among about 530,000 distinct CDR3 sequences, roughly 16% were seen once, and the ten largest hold roughly 25%. Time point meaning: newly diagnosed GD, antithyroid drugs for less than 3 months. Making the TCR library involved RNA that had been extracted from PBMCs. The sample was also linked to a second study, of T cells in Graves' hyperthyroidism and ophthalmopathy.

The sample in question was peripheral blood mononuclear cells (PBMCs), obtained at new diagnosis, from a patient treated with antithyroid drugs. Receptor source: a woman aged 35-65 years with Graves disease.

This clonotype appeared a few times. The chain uses TRBV12-5 and TRBJ1-1, with TRBD1 as a possible D gene (5 bases). Germline CDR1 reads LGHNT; CDR2 reads FRNRAP. The ends were cut back, 0 bases at V and 5 bases at J, with 16 bases in the middle. The length of the CDR3 is 16 residues. CDR3 loop: CASGLVPGAVSTEAFF. CDR3 nucleotides: TGTGCTAGTGGTTTGGTACCTGGGGCCGTCAGTACTGAAGCTTTCTTT.

The chain recombines TRBV30 with TRBJ1-5; 7 bases match TRBD1. The V gene end was trimmed by 5 bases and the J gene end by 1 base; junction bases not matched to a gene: 14. The V gene's germline CDR1 is GTSNPN and CDR2 SVGIG (reference sequence). The CDR3 length is 17 residues. The CDR3 loop reads CAWAQGPLGGSNQPQHF. The CDR3 DNA is TGTGCCTGGGCACAGGGGCCCTTGGGGGGAAGCAATCAGCCCCAGCATTTT.

The chain is built from TRBV7-4 and TRBJ1-5, with D tentatively TRBD1 (5 bases). The CDR3 loop spans 19 amino acids. Trimming left V 0 bases short and J 0 bases short, with 18 bases between. Germline lookup yields CDR1 SGHVT and CDR2 SQSDAQ. CDR3 region: CASSLASGPLTLSNQPQHF. CDR3 in DNA: TGTGCCAGCAGCTTAGCGTCAGGGCCTCTAACCCTTAGCAATCAGCCCCAGCATTTT.

This clonotype occurred many times. The J gene is TRBJ1-1, the V gene TRBV20-1; D possibly corresponds to TRBD1 (5 bases). This CDR3 comprises 14 residues. V shed 1 base and J shed 2 bases, with 11 bases lying between them. Germline V gene data show CDR1 as DFQATT and CDR2 as SNEGSKA (reference sequence). The CDR3 DNA is TGCAGTGCTAGAGTGGGGGTGGGAAACACTGAAGCTTTCTTT. It codes for CSARVGVGNTEAFF.

This clonotype was seen at least ten times. This chain uses TRBV28 with TRBJ1-2; D uncertain. Trimming took 5 bases from V and 6 from J, leaving 16 bases between them. The CDR3 covers 14 residues. Germline values: CDR1 MDHEN, CDR2 SYDVKM. CDR3 in DNA: TGTGCCAGCAGTCCTCCGGAGTCCTGTCATGGCTACACCTTC. Its protein product is CASSPPESCHGYTF.

The chain employs TRBV5-1 and TRBJ1-1; D might be TRBD1 (6 bases). This CDR3 is built from 14 residues. Germline CDR1 SGHRS, CDR2 YFSETQ. Trimming left V 3 bases short and J 3 bases short, with 12 bases between. The CDR3 coding sequence is TGCGCCAGCAGCTGGCAGGGGATGGACACTGAAGCTTTCTTT. Its translation: CASSWQGMDTEAFF. The entire variable domain, with the rest obtained from reference TRBV5-1 and TRBJ1-1, is as follows: KAGVTQTPRYLIKTRGQQVTLSCSPISGHRSVSWYQQTPGQGLQFLFEYFSETQRNKGNFPGRFSGRQFSNSRSEMNVSTLELGDSALYLCASSWQGMDTEAFFGQGTRLTVV.

This clonotype was recorded at least ten times. The gene calls are TRBV7-2 and TRBJ1-1; D may be TRBD1 (6 bases). Germline CDR1 SGHTA, CDR2 FQGNSA. The germline V and J ends were trimmed by 4 bases and 0 bases, with 15 bases remaining between them. CDR3 size: 16 residues. The CDR3 DNA is TGTGCCAGCAGCTCCGGCGGGGGCGGAATGAACACTGAAGCTTTCTTT. Amino acids: CASSSGGGGMNTEAFF.

In its sample, this clonotype was seen many times. The chain combines TRBV2 with TRBJ1-3; D is perhaps TRBD1 (6 bases). CDR3 size: 15 residues. V was cut by 6 bases and J by 0 bases, with 12 bases left in between. CDR1 and CDR2 (germline): SNHLY, FYNNEI. CDR3 protein: CASRGGDSSGNTIYF. The CDR3 bases are TGTGCCAGCAGAGGGGGAGACAGCTCTGGAAACACCATATATTTT. The full variable domain, completed using reference TRBV2 and TRBJ1-3, is EPEVTQTPSHQVTQMGQEVILRCVPISNHLYFYWYRQILGQKVEFLVSFYNNEISEKSEIFDDQFSVERPDGSNFTLKIRSTKLEDSAMYFCASRGGDSSGNTIYFGEGSWLTVV.

This sequence joins TRBV5-1 and TRBJ1-1, with a weak D call TRBD1 (5 bases). V dropped 2 bases and J dropped 6 bases, with 11 bases sitting between them. Germline V lookup: CDR1 SGHRS, CDR2 YFSETQ. The CDR3 extends over 13 amino acids. CDR3 coding DNA: TGCGCCAGCAGCTTAGGGGTAGACGCTGAAGCTTTCTTT. Translation: CASSLGVDAEAFF.

This clonotype was observed at least ten times. The rearrangement joins TRBV20-1 to TRBJ1-4; D possibly corresponds to TRBD1 (5 bases). Germline V gene sequence: CDR1 DFQATT, CDR2 SNEGSKA (reference sequence). Trimming took 4 bases from V and 4 from J, leaving 13 bases between them. The CDR3 is made up of 14 amino acids. In DNA, the CDR3 is TGCAGTGCTATCGGGGACTCAGATAATGAAAAACTGTTTTTT. It yields the protein CSAIGDSDNEKLFF.

This clonotype occurred many times. The chain employs TRBV6-1 and TRBJ2-3; 7 bases are a match to TRBD2. The CDR3 contains 16 residues. Germline assignment: CDR1 MNHNS and CDR2 SASEGT. V gave up 7 bases and J gave up 0 bases; unmatched junction bases: 10. The CDR3 protein is CASTDGTTFSTDTQYF. The CDR3 DNA is TGTGCCAGCACCGATGGGACTACTTTTAGCACAGATACGCAGTATTTT.

In this sample, this clonotype turned up many times. The rearrangement uses TRBV10-3 and TRBJ2-7; 8 bases align to TRBD2. Trimming at V came to 2 bases and at J to 2 bases, leaving 5 bases not matched to a gene. The germline V gene has CDR1 ENHRY and CDR2 SYGVKD. This CDR3 has 15 amino acids. CDR3 DNA sequence: TGTGCCATCAGTGAGGTAACTAGCGGTCCCTACGAGCAGTACTTC. Translating gives CAISEVTSGPYEQYF.

This clonotype has at least ten counts. The chain recombines TRBV27 with TRBJ2-1; 9 nucleotides match TRBD2. CDR3 length: 17 amino acids. Germline CDR1 reads MNHEY; CDR2 reads SMNVEV (reference sequence). V was clipped by 0 bases and J by 4 bases; unmatched bases: 7. CDR3 residues: CASSLSRVAGDYNEQFF. The CDR3 coding sequence is TGTGCCAGCAGTTTATCGAGAGTAGCGGGGGATTACAATGAGCAGTTCTTC.

The CDR3 nucleotides are TGTGCCAGCAGCTTATATGAGGGGGCGCGAGGTTTTGCTGAAGCTTTCTTT. Translating gives CASSLYEGARGFAEAFF. This chain connects TRBV7-3 to TRBJ1-1; 7 positions match TRBD1. CDR1 and CDR2 from the germline V gene are SGHTA and FQGTGA. The V and J ends lost 2 bases and 6 bases, in that order; junction bases with no gene match: 15. This CDR3 contains 17 residues.

This clonotype was detected only a few times. The V call is TRBV6-1, the J call TRBJ2-7; 10 positions agree with TRBD1. With 6 bases clipped from V and 0 bases from J, the junction kept 8 bases outside the gene matches. Per germline, CDR1 MNHNS and CDR2 SASEGT. This CDR3 is 16 amino acids long. CDR3 DNA: TGTGCCAGCAGCTCGACAGGGGGCCTTAGCTCCTACGAGCAGTACTTC. Amino acids: CASSSTGGLSSYEQYF.

In its sample, this clonotype was seen many times. The chain joins TRBV29-1 to TRBJ1-1, with D maybe TRBD1 (6 bases). The germline CDR1 and CDR2 sequences are SQVTM and ANQGSEA. The CDR3 is 13 amino acids. The germline V and J ends were trimmed by 0 bases and 11 bases, with 16 bases remaining between them. The CDR3 loop is CSVEDGTREVAFF. The CDR3 DNA sequence: TGCAGCGTTGAAGACGGGACACGCGAAGTGGCTTTCTTT.

This clonotype was seen ten or more times. J is TRBJ1-6 and V is TRBV28, with D possibly being TRBD1 (6 bases). The CDR3 covers 15 residues. Germline CDR1 is MDHEN and CDR2 is SYDVKM. The V and J ends lost 6 bases and 3 bases respectively, with 12 bases between them. CDR3 nucleotides: TGTGCCAGCAGGAATGCAGGGGACTATAATTCACCCCTCCACTTT. Protein: CASRNAGDYNSPLHF.

This clonotype was seen a handful of times. This chain connects TRBV19 to TRBJ1-6; D call uncertain. Trimming left V 6 bases short and J 0 bases short, with 12 bases between. The CDR3 sequence is 16 residues long. Germline V gene sequence: CDR1 LNHDA, CDR2 SQIVND (reference sequence). CDR3 residues: CASSPEMSSYNSPLHF. CDR3 coding DNA: TGTGCCAGTAGCCCTGAGATGAGCTCCTATAATTCACCCCTCCACTTT.

This clonotype was recorded many times. This chain joins TRBV5-1 and TRBJ2-7; unclear D gene. The V and J ends lost 0 bases and 5 bases respectively, with 9 bases between them. This CDR3 spans 13 amino acids. Germline CDR1 SGHRS, CDR2 YFSETQ. As DNA, the CDR3 is TGCGCCAGCAGCTTGGGGGGTTCAGACGAGCAGTACTTC. This codes for CASSLGGSDEQYF.

This clonotype was recorded at least ten times. The gene calls are TRBV18 and TRBJ2-1; D possibly corresponds to TRBD2 (6 bases). Germline V gene data show CDR1 as KGHSH and CDR2 as LQKENI. The CDR3 extends over 15 amino acids. Deletions cut 3 bases from V and 2 bases from J, with 11 bases between. CDR3 sequence (DNA): TGTGCCAGCTCACCTTTTAGCGGCACCTACAATGAGCAGTTCTTC. It encodes CASSPFSGTYNEQFF.

This chain uses TRBV20-1 with TRBJ2-3, with TRBD1 matching over 9 bases. Trimming removed 7 bases from V and 1 base from J; junction bases left unmatched: 12. The CDR3 spans 16 residues. Germline V CDR1 and CDR2: DFQATT, SNEGSKA (reference sequence). The chain's CDR3 is CSVLPGGDRGTDTQYF. The CDR3 nucleotides read TGCAGTGTCCTACCGGGCGGGGACAGGGGCACAGATACGCAGTATTTT.

This clonotype showed up just a few times. The chain has TRBV11-2 and TRBJ1-5; 7 nucleotides line up with TRBD1. J gave up 3 bases and V 5 bases, and 4 bases lay outside the gene matches. The germline V gene has CDR1 SGHAT and CDR2 FQNNGV. There are 14 residues in the CDR3. The DNA for the CDR3 is TGTGCCAGCAGCGGACAGGACCTCAATCAGCCCCAGCATTTT. Its protein product is CASSGQDLNQPQHF.